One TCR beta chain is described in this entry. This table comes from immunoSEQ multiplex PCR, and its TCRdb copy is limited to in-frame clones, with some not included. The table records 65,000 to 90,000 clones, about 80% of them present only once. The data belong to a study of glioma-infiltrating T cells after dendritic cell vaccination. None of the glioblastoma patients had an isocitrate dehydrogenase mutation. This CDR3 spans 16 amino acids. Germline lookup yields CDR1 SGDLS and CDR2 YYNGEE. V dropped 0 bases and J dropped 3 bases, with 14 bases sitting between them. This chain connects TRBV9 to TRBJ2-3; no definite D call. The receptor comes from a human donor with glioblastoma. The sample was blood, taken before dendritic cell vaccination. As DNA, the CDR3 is TGTGCCAGCAGCGTAGCCCCCCTCTCTCGTACAGATACGCAGTATTTT. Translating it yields CASSVAPLSRTDTQYF.